This T cell receptor beta chain was recovered during a study of cytomegalovirus exposure and HLA in healthy donors. This PCR relied on a set of 60 Vbeta primers and 13 Jbeta primers. In the original processing: Later, roughly 80 million unique TCR beta chains were counted in an analysis, and approximately 10 million of them were shared. Profiling relied on immunoSEQ multiplex PCR, and the TCRdb table lists in-frame clones only, not all of them. V and J calls and clone size are copied from that table; D and trimming were computed from the DNA. The sample yields around 120,000 clones, 80% to 90% seen once. J gave up 6 bases and V 5 bases, and 11 bases lay outside the gene matches. Germline assignment: CDR1 SGHTA and CDR2 FQGNSA. This CDR3 spans 16 amino acids. The donors, nominally healthy at sampling, likely had unrecorded immune exposures.

The clonotype originates from a middle-aged man in good health and CMV-seronegative. The V call is TRBV7-2, the J call TRBJ1-2, with 11 bases lining up with TRBD1. The sample taken for sequencing was PBMCs. This CDR3 reads CASSPRTGGDLHGYTF. The CDR3 DNA follows: TGTGCCAGCAGCCCTAGGACAGGGGGCGATCTCCATGGCTACACCTTC. Filled out from reference TRBV7-2 and TRBJ1-2, the complete variable domain reads GAGVSQSPSNKVTEKGKDVELRCDPISGHTALYWYRQSLGQGLEFLIYFQGNSAPDKSGLPSDRFSAERTGGSVSTLTIQRTQQEDSAVYLCASSPRTGGDLHGYTFGSGTRLTVV.